This T cell receptor beta chain is drawn from a study of blood T cell repertoires in COVID-19. Study-wide background: COVID-19 samples collected from the United States, Italy and Spain covered acute and convalescent phases. In each case, the material was cDNA or gDNA derived from T cells, B-cell-depleted T cells, or PBMCs.

Profiled with immunoSEQ multiplex PCR; TCRdb holds only in-frame clones, not every one. This sample has about 240,000 clones; about 89% occur once, and the top ten carry about 4%. Residents of over 20 US areas, aged about 18 to 95 years, made up the participants. The sequenced sample was PBMCs or T cells enriched from blood (not recorded which). The clonotype comes from a woman aged 30 to 39 who had recovered from COVID-19.

In nucleotides, the CDR3 is TGTGCCAGCAGACGACAGGGGCTTACTAACTATGGCTACACCTTC. It is translated as CASRRQGLTNYGYTF. The V gene is TRBV28, the J gene TRBJ1-2, with 8 bases identical to TRBD1. The CDR3 consists of 15 residues. V lost 6 bases to trimming and J lost 0 bases; unmatched junction nucleotides: 6. Germline V gene sequence: CDR1 MDHEN, CDR2 SYDVKM.